These T cell receptor beta chains were read from a single sample in a study of patients and donors after allogeneic stem cell transplantation. MiXCR was run by TCRdb on the RT-PCR reads, yielding one entry per CDR3 protein. The data show more than 850,000 distinct CDR3 sequences, roughly 18% seen once. Sequencing was carried out using blood, either unsorted or a sorted T cell fraction (not recorded which). Every receptor here comes from a human donor who was either an allogeneic HSCT recipient or a stem cell or donor lymphocyte infusion donor (not recorded which). It is not recorded whose cells these are; they may come from a transplant donor. CDR3s include the opening cysteine and the closing phenylalanine or tryptophan. The D gene is left open where the match is weak. Size values are once, few and many counts, or a class for expanded clones, and some rows have none.

>TRBV28|-|TRBD1|TRBJ1-1
CASTLPGQGASTEAFF
TGTGCCAGCACCTTACCGGGACAGGGGGCGAGCACTGAAGCTTTCTTT
>TRBV7-9|few|-|TRBJ2-7
CASTSPGSKSSYEQYF
TGTGCCAGCACCTCCCCCGGTAGCAAAAGCTCCTACGAGCAGTACTTC
>TRBV18|-|TRBD2|TRBJ2-1
CASSPPSGGYNNEQFF
TGTGCCAGCTCACCCCCTAGCGGAGGGTATAACAATGAGCAGTTCTTC
>TRBV5-5|few|-|TRBJ2-3
CASSLEGLTRPDTQYF
TGTGCCAGCAGCTTGGAAGGCCTCACTCGCCCAGATACGCAGTATTTT
>TRBV4-3|-|-|TRBJ2-5
CASSQGRAGGETQYF
TGCGCCAGCAGCCAGGGTAGGGCAGGTGGGGAGACCCAGTACTTC
>TRBV7-2|-|TRBD1|TRBJ2-7
CASSLVGTGGGRHEQYF
TGTGCCAGCAGCTTAGTCGGGACAGGGGGCGGACGACACGAGCAGTACTTC
>TRBV10-3|few|TRBD1|TRBJ2-7
CAISETGGDEQYF
TGTGCCATCAGTGAGACAGGGGGCGACGAGCAGTACTTC
>TRBV20-1|-|-|TRBJ2-7
CSAQRWAKGAYEQYF
TGCAGTGCTCAGAGGTGGGCAAAGGGGGCCTACGAGCAGTACTTC
>TRBV6-1|-|-|TRBJ2-3
CASRRRPTDTQYF
TGTGCCAGCAGGCGAAGACCCACAGATACGCAGTATTTT
>TRBV5-1|-|TRBD1|TRBJ1-3
CASSVRQGTGNTIYF
TGCGCCAGCAGCGTTCGACAGGGCACTGGAAACACCATATATTTT
>TRBV15|-|TRBD2|TRBJ2-1
CATSRVLAGGLYNEQFF
TGTGCCACCAGCAGAGTGCTAGCGGGAGGTCTCTACAATGAGCAGTTCTTC
>TRBV20-1|once|-|TRBJ2-5
CSATAGETQYF
TGCAGTGCTACGGCTGGGGAGACCCAGTACTTC
>TRBV12-3/TRBV12-4|many|-|TRBJ2-2
CASRTGRNTGELFF
TGTGCCAGCCGGACGGGTAGGAACACCGGGGAGCTGTTTTTT
>TRBV6-6|-|-|TRBJ1-1
CASREGLGTEAFF
TGTGCCAGCAGGGAAGGGCTCGGGACTGAAGCTTTCTTT
>TRBV6-2/TRBV6-3|-|-|TRBJ2-3
CASSRGAPLTDTQYF
TGTGCCAGCAGCCGAGGGGCCCCCTTGACAGATACGCAGTATTTT
>TRBV9|many|-|TRBJ2-1
CASSSLAENEQFF
TGTGCCAGCAGCTCCCTGGCAGAGAATGAGCAGTTCTTC
>TRBV7-9|-|TRBD1|TRBJ2-5
CASSFHVGQGLAQYF
TGTGCCAGCAGCTTTCACGTGGGACAGGGTTTGGCCCAGTACTTC
>TRBV27|few|TRBD1|TRBJ1-6
CASRLTGLDWSPLHF
TGTGCCAGCAGATTGACAGGGCTGGACTGGTCACCCCTCCACTTT
>TRBV11-2|few|-|TRBJ1-2
CASSPPIRRYGYTF
TGTGCCAGCAGCCCACCTATTCGTAGGTATGGCTACACCTTC
>TRBV27|-|TRBD2|TRBJ2-3
CASSLVGLGSTDTQYF
TGTGCCAGCAGTTTAGTCGGACTAGGGAGCACAGATACGCAGTATTTT
>TRBV7-2|-|-|TRBJ2-7
CASSLGFGQYLREQYF
TGTGCCAGCAGCTTAGGGTTTGGACAGTACCTACGGGAGCAGTACTTC
>TRBV20-1|few|TRBD2|TRBJ2-5
CSAPGLAESFKETQYF
TGCAGTGCTCCTGGACTAGCGGAATCGTTCAAAGAGACCCAGTACTTC
>TRBV2|once|TRBD2|TRBJ2-5
CASRPGLAGQETQYF
TGTGCCAGCAGACCCGGACTAGCGGGGCAAGAGACCCAGTACTTC
>TRBV29-1|many|-|TRBJ2-3
CSAAWTDTQYF
TGCAGCGCTGCCTGGACAGATACGCAGTATTTT
>TRBV14|few|-|TRBJ1-6
CASSQGEGRLHF
TGTGCCAGCAGCCAAGGGGAAGGGAGACTCCACTTT
>TRBV6-5|few|-|TRBJ1-1
CASSSGTSLNTEAFF
TGTGCCAGCAGTTCTGGGACATCCCTGAACACTGAAGCTTTCTTT
>TRBV5-1|-|-|TRBJ1-2
CASSLVMGNYGYTF
TGCGCCAGCAGCTTGGTCATGGGAAACTATGGCTACACCTTC
>TRBV9|-|TRBD1|TRBJ1-2
CASSVEVGGANGYTF
TGTGCCAGCAGCGTAGAGGTAGGGGGCGCGAATGGCTACACCTTC
>TRBV6-1|few|-|TRBJ1-2
CASRPFVAKGNNYGYTF
TGTGCCAGCAGACCCTTCGTCGCGAAGGGCAATAACTATGGCTACACCTTC
>TRBV12-3/TRBV12-4|-|TRBD1|TRBJ1-6
CASSSGQFYNSPLHF
TGTGCCAGCAGTTCGGGACAGTTTTATAATTCACCCCTCCACTTT
>TRBV19|few|-|TRBJ1-2
CASTARSRDYGYTF
TGTGCCAGTACCGCGCGGTCGAGGGACTATGGCTACACCTTC
>TRBV7-9|few|TRBD2|TRBJ2-3
CASSHGLAGSTDTQYF
TGTGCCAGCAGCCACGGACTAGCGGGCAGCACAGATACGCAGTATTTT
>TRBV4-3|-|TRBD2|TRBJ2-3
CASSPWTSGGQDTQYF
TGCGCCAGCAGCCCCTGGACTAGCGGGGGTCAAGATACGCAGTATTTT
>TRBV6-4|few|-|TRBJ1-2
CASSDSGGNGYTF
TGTGCCAGCAGTGACTCAGGGGGGAATGGCTACACCTTC
>TRBV7-2|-|-|TRBJ1-5
CASSLEGSYQPQHF
TGTGCCAGCAGCTTAGAAGGGAGTTATCAGCCCCAGCATTTT
>TRBV10-3|once|TRBD2|TRBJ2-3
CAISEGLAGATSTDTQYF
TGTGCCATCAGTGAGGGTCTAGCGGGAGCGACTAGCACAGATACGCAGTATTTT
>TRBV20-1|few|-|TRBJ2-3
CSARAGHTDTQYF
TGCAGTGCGAGAGCGGGACACACAGATACGCAGTATTTT
>TRBV7-3|few|-|TRBJ2-1
CASSLSGYSYNEQFF
TGTGCCAGCAGCTTAAGTGGGTACTCCTACAATGAGCAGTTCTTC
>TRBV14|few|TRBD1|TRBJ1-2
CASFPNLGQGNYGYTF
TGTGCCAGTTTTCCAAACCTCGGACAGGGAAACTATGGCTACACCTTC
>TRBV9|-|-|TRBJ2-1
CASSVEGDNEQFF
TGTGCCAGCAGCGTAGAGGGGGACAATGAGCAGTTCTTC
>TRBV6-1|-|TRBD1|TRBJ1-1
CASSPRDRDEAFF
TGTGCCAGCAGCCCCCGGGACAGGGACGAAGCTTTCTTT
>TRBV2|-|TRBD2|TRBJ2-2
CASSLEGGGNTGELFF
TGTGCCAGCAGCCTGGAAGGCGGGGGGAACACCGGGGAGCTGTTTTTT